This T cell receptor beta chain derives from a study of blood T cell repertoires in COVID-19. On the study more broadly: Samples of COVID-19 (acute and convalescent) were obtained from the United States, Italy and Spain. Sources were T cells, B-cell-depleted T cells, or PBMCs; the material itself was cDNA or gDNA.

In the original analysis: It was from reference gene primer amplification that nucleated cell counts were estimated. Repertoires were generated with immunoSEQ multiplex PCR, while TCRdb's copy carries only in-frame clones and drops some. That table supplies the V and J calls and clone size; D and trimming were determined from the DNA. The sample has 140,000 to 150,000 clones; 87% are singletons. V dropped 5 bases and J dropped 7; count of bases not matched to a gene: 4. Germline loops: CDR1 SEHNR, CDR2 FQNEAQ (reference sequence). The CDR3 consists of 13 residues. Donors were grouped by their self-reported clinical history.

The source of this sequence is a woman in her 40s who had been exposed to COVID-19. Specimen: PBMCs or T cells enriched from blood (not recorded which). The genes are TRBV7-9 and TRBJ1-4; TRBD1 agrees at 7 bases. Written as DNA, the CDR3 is TGTGCCAGCAGCCCCCGGGACAGTGAAAAACTGTTTTTT. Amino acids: CASSPRDSEKLFF.